This T cell receptor beta chain originates from a study of cytomegalovirus exposure and HLA in healthy donors. Study outcomes and limitations: Segments of the TCR beta V type were, in most cases, productive about 87% or about 30% of the time in an earlier analysis.

The PCR was carried out with 60 Vbeta primers and 13 Jbeta primers. Assay: immunoSEQ multiplex PCR; the TCRdb copy retains only in-frame clones and omits some. The sample carries 150,000 or so clones, about 68% recorded once. In germline, CDR1 is LNHNV, CDR2 YYDKDF (reference sequence). Trimming took 5 bases from V and 0 from J, leaving 10 bases between them. The CDR3 totals 15 residues. This clone came up once. Its antigen is not known. Sample: PBMCs. The TCR originated in a man aged 30 to 39 in good health and CMV-seronegative. The V and J genes are TRBV15 and TRBJ1-4, with D hard to call. The CDR3: CATSARVATNEKLFF. The CDR3 DNA reads TGTGCCACCAGCGCCCGAGTCGCAACTAATGAAAAACTGTTTTTT.